Sequencing of this T cell receptor (beta chain) was carried out in a study of T cells in tuberculosis. Per germline, CDR1 MDHEN and CDR2 SYDVKM. This CDR3 comprises 12 residues. Trimming cost V 2 bases and J 8 bases, with 7 bases left between them. Using immunoSEQ multiplex PCR, the repertoire was profiled, and TCRdb retains in-frame clones only, with some absent. Of around 45,000 clones listed, around 94% were seen once; the top ten hold around 2%. Sequenced input: PBMCs. The clonotype was recovered from a donor between 10 and 35 years old with latent tuberculosis or without tuberculosis infection. Some clones in this sample may be carry-over from other donors' samples. The chain has TRBV28 and TRBJ1-5, with D uncertain. DNA of the CDR3: TGTGCCAGCAGTTTAGTCCGGGAGCCCCAGCATTTT. Translation: CASSLVREPQHF.